Listed below are T cell receptor beta chains from one sample, sequenced in a study of lymphopenia after photon versus proton radiotherapy. The table came from immunoSEQ multiplex PCR; TCRdb's copy has only in-frame clones and leaves some out. In the table there are about 55,000 clones, 84% of which are singletons. The starting material was peripheral blood, obtained from a patient treated with proton-based radiotherapy. All receptors come from a man in his 60s with pancreatic cancer. The CDR3 runs from the conserved cysteine through the conserved F or W. D genes are given only for firm matches. Clone size is given for some rows only: seen once, a few or many times, or a class if the clone is expanded.

j_gene: TRBJ1-6; abundance: NA; v_gene: TRBV9; d_gene: NA; CDR3aa: CASSATGHLGNSPLHF; CDR3nt: TGTGCCAGCAGCGCAACGGGACATCTGGGAAATTCACCCCTCCACTTT
j_gene: TRBJ2-1; abundance: NA; v_gene: TRBV7-2; d_gene: NA; CDR3aa: CASSFQLEQFF; CDR3nt: TGTGCCAGCAGCTTCCAGCTCGAGCAGTTCTTC
j_gene: TRBJ2-1; abundance: NA; v_gene: TRBV6-4; d_gene: TRBD2; CDR3aa: CASSASGVNEQFF; CDR3nt: TGTGCCAGCAGCGCTAGCGGGGTCAATGAGCAGTTCTTC
j_gene: TRBJ2-1; abundance: NA; v_gene: TRBV4-3; d_gene: NA; CDR3aa: CASSQPGLNNEQFF; CDR3nt: TGCGCCAGCAGCCAGCCTGGACTAAACAATGAGCAGTTCTTC
j_gene: TRBJ2-4; abundance: NA; v_gene: TRBV28; d_gene: NA; CDR3aa: CASSLKNIQYF; CDR3nt: TGTGCCAGCAGTTTGAAAAACATTCAGTACTTC
j_gene: TRBJ2-3; abundance: few; v_gene: TRBV29-1; d_gene: NA; CDR3aa: CSVRAGTDTQYF; CDR3nt: TGCAGCGTTAGGGCGGGAACGGATACGCAGTATTTT
j_gene: TRBJ2-1; abundance: once; v_gene: TRBV19; d_gene: NA; CDR3aa: CASSIGSGDSEFF; CDR3nt: TGTGCCAGTAGTATCGGCTCCGGGGACTCTGAATTCTTC
j_gene: TRBJ2-1; abundance: NA; v_gene: TRBV5-4; d_gene: TRBD2; CDR3aa: CASSSALAGGSYNEQFF; CDR3nt: TGTGCCAGCAGCTCGGCCTTAGCGGGAGGGTCCTACAATGAGCAGTTCTTC
j_gene: TRBJ2-5; abundance: NA; v_gene: TRBV11-1; d_gene: TRBD2; CDR3aa: CASSLSRLAGGYQETQYF; CDR3nt: TGTGCCAGCAGCTTATCTCGACTAGCGGGAGGGTACCAAGAGACCCAGTACTTC
j_gene: TRBJ2-3; abundance: NA; v_gene: TRBV2; d_gene: TRBD1; CDR3aa: CASVEDRHTDTQYF; CDR3nt: TGTGCCAGCGTAGAGGACAGGCACACAGATACGCAGTATTTT
j_gene: TRBJ2-6; abundance: NA; v_gene: TRBV9; d_gene: NA; CDR3aa: CASSVAGANVLTF; CDR3nt: TGTGCCAGCAGCGTAGCTGGGGCCAACGTCCTGACTTTC
j_gene: TRBJ2-6; abundance: NA; v_gene: TRBV11-2; d_gene: NA; CDR3aa: CASSLRGSGANVLTF; CDR3nt: TGTGCCAGCAGCTTAAGGGGCTCTGGGGCCAACGTCCTGACTTTC
j_gene: TRBJ1-3; abundance: NA; v_gene: TRBV6-1; d_gene: NA; CDR3aa: CASSASGQTGNTIYF; CDR3nt: TGTGCCAGCAGTGCTTCAGGACAGACTGGAAACACCATATATTTT
j_gene: TRBJ1-5; abundance: NA; v_gene: TRBV6-1; d_gene: NA; CDR3aa: CASSEVVFGNQPQHF; CDR3nt: TGTGCCAGCAGTGAAGTCGTGTTTGGCAATCAGCCCCAGCATTTT
j_gene: TRBJ2-5; abundance: NA; v_gene: TRBV10-3; d_gene: NA; CDR3aa: CAISETILEETQYF; CDR3nt: TGTGCCATCAGTGAGACCATTCTCGAAGAGACCCAGTACTTC
j_gene: TRBJ1-2; abundance: NA; v_gene: TRBV30; d_gene: NA; CDR3aa: CAWSVVSSYGYTF; CDR3nt: TGTGCCTGGAGTGTAGTCAGTTCATATGGCTACACCTTC
j_gene: TRBJ2-3; abundance: NA; v_gene: TRBV19; d_gene: NA; CDR3aa: CASSIEVTGTTDTQYF; CDR3nt: TGTGCCAGTAGTATAGAAGTAACGGGGACGACAGATACGCAGTATTTT
j_gene: TRBJ2-7; abundance: NA; v_gene: TRBV29-1; d_gene: TRBD2; CDR3aa: CSASSGGYEQYF; CDR3nt: TGCAGCGCATCTAGCGGCGGCTACGAGCAGTACTTC
j_gene: TRBJ2-2; abundance: NA; v_gene: TRBV6-1; d_gene: TRBD2; CDR3aa: CASKPGTSGTGELFF; CDR3nt: TGTGCCAGCAAACCCGGGACTAGCGGCACCGGGGAGCTGTTTTTT
j_gene: TRBJ2-7; abundance: once; v_gene: TRBV6-1; d_gene: NA; CDR3aa: CASREELRGGGSYEQYF; CDR3nt: TGTGCCAGCAGAGAAGAATTGCGGGGCGGCGGCTCCTACGAGCAGTACTTC
j_gene: TRBJ2-5; abundance: NA; v_gene: TRBV5-8; d_gene: NA; CDR3aa: CASSLIAWAPQGVARETQYF; CDR3nt: TGTGCCAGCAGCTTGATCGCGTGGGCCCCACAAGGGGTAGCGAGGGAGACCCAGTACTTC
j_gene: TRBJ1-1; abundance: NA; v_gene: TRBV11-2; d_gene: NA; CDR3aa: CASSQTGGGGFTEAFF; CDR3nt: TGTGCCAGCAGCCAAACCGGGGGCGGCGGGTTTACTGAAGCTTTCTTT
j_gene: TRBJ2-7; abundance: NA; v_gene: TRBV28; d_gene: TRBD1; CDR3aa: CASRDRANYEQYF; CDR3nt: TGTGCCAGCAGGGACAGGGCGAACTACGAGCAGTACTTC
j_gene: TRBJ1-2; abundance: medium-sized; v_gene: TRBV9; d_gene: NA; CDR3aa: CASSVEPSDYGYTF; CDR3nt: TGTGCCAGCAGCGTAGAGCCATCTGACTATGGCTACACCTTC
j_gene: TRBJ1-3; abundance: few; v_gene: TRBV7-2; d_gene: NA; CDR3aa: CASSLDGPRGPGNTIYF; CDR3nt: TGTGCCAGCAGCTTAGACGGTCCGCGGGGGCCTGGAAACACCATATATTTT
j_gene: TRBJ2-6; abundance: NA; v_gene: TRBV4-2; d_gene: NA; CDR3aa: CATSPGGGAGANVLTF; CDR3nt: TGTGCCACGTCCCCCGGGGGAGGTGCTGGGGCCAACGTCCTGACTTTC
j_gene: TRBJ1-3; abundance: NA; v_gene: TRBV5-4; d_gene: NA; CDR3aa: CASSPTGSGNTIYF; CDR3nt: TGTGCCAGCAGCCCCACAGGCTCTGGAAACACCATATATTTT
j_gene: TRBJ1-1; abundance: NA; v_gene: TRBV18; d_gene: NA; CDR3aa: CASSPRTGEAFF; CDR3nt: TGTGCCAGCTCACCCAGAACAGGGGAAGCTTTCTTT
j_gene: TRBJ2-1; abundance: NA; v_gene: TRBV7-2; d_gene: NA; CDR3aa: CASSSQGRNNNEQFF; CDR3nt: TGTGCCAGCAGCTCACAGGGTCGGAATAACAATGAGCAGTTCTTC
j_gene: TRBJ2-1; abundance: NA; v_gene: TRBV29-1; d_gene: TRBD2; CDR3aa: CSVRPTSGAYNEQFF; CDR3nt: TGCAGCGTTCGCCCGACTAGCGGGGCGTACAATGAGCAGTTCTTC
j_gene: TRBJ2-1; abundance: few; v_gene: TRBV7-9; d_gene: TRBD2; CDR3aa: CASSPRTSGRVGSYNEQFF; CDR3nt: TGTGCCAGCAGCCCTCGGACTAGCGGGAGGGTGGGCTCCTACAATGAGCAGTTCTTC
j_gene: TRBJ2-3; abundance: NA; v_gene: TRBV4-2; d_gene: TRBD2; CDR3aa: CASSQILAGDYTDTQYF; CDR3nt: TGTGCCAGCAGCCAAATTCTAGCGGGAGATTACACAGATACGCAGTATTTT
j_gene: TRBJ1-3; abundance: NA; v_gene: TRBV28; d_gene: TRBD1; CDR3aa: CASSSPTGLGSKNTIYF; CDR3nt: TGTGCCAGCAGTTCACCGACAGGGCTCGGGTCTAAAAACACCATATATTTT
j_gene: TRBJ1-2; abundance: NA; v_gene: TRBV7-8; d_gene: TRBD1; CDR3aa: CASSTRTGLVTTF; CDR3nt: TGTGCCAGCAGCACAAGGACAGGGCTGGTAACCACCTTC
j_gene: TRBJ2-1; abundance: NA; v_gene: TRBV19; d_gene: NA; CDR3aa: CASSIVGGGGRNEQFF; CDR3nt: TGTGCCAGTAGTATCGTTGGAGGGGGAGGAAGGAATGAGCAGTTCTTC
j_gene: TRBJ1-2; abundance: NA; v_gene: TRBV30; d_gene: TRBD1; CDR3aa: CAWSRQGGYGYTF; CDR3nt: TGTGCCTGGAGTAGACAGGGCGGCTATGGCTACACCTTC
j_gene: TRBJ2-2; abundance: NA; v_gene: TRBV7-6; d_gene: NA; CDR3aa: CASSLAGGTAGELFF; CDR3nt: TGTGCCAGCAGCTTAGCGGGGGGGACAGCCGGGGAGCTGTTTTTT
j_gene: TRBJ2-1; abundance: few; v_gene: TRBV5-1; d_gene: NA; CDR3aa: CASSLGYNNEQFF; CDR3nt: TGCGCCAGCAGCTTGGGATATAACAATGAGCAGTTCTTC
j_gene: TRBJ1-6; abundance: NA; v_gene: TRBV7-7; d_gene: NA; CDR3aa: CASSLAPVEGVLHF; CDR3nt: TGTGCTAGCAGCTTAGCACCGGTCGAGGGGGTCCTCCACTTT
j_gene: TRBJ2-6; abundance: few; v_gene: TRBV30; d_gene: NA; CDR3aa: CAWRRRATGANVLTF; CDR3nt: TGTGCCTGGAGAAGGCGGGCAACTGGGGCCAACGTCCTGACTTTC
j_gene: TRBJ1-5; abundance: NA; v_gene: TRBV28; d_gene: TRBD1; CDR3aa: CASSYGTVYSNQPQHF; CDR3nt: TGTGCCAGCAGTTACGGGACAGTCTATAGCAATCAGCCCCAGCATTTT
j_gene: TRBJ1-5; abundance: NA; v_gene: TRBV4-3; d_gene: NA; CDR3aa: CASSQDGAPNQPQHF; CDR3nt: TGCGCCAGCAGCCAAGATGGGGCACCGAATCAGCCCCAGCATTTT